This T cell receptor (beta chain) appears in the sequencing data of a study of spatial heterogeneity in lung cancer. Study summary: Raw reads contained each unique TCR and UMI combination more than ten times on average. Study conclusions and caveats: The number of expanded tumor alpha and beta chains correlated with mutation number. Tumor T-cell coverage was an estimated 7% or so for alpha and around 14% for beta chains. Ubiquitous and regional expanded TCR counts tracked ubiquitous and regional nonsynonymous mutations, respectively.

Regarding time point: sample taken at primary tumor resection. Whole RNA was taken from tumor, nontumor lung or frozen PBMC; it was then sequenced unsorted. At least ten counts were recorded for this clonotype. The antigen is not known. TCRdb called the 5' RACE reads again in MiXCR, with one record for every CDR3 protein. The sample yields fewer than 20,000 distinct CDR3 sequences, 5.5% to 8% seen once. This sequence originates from a female donor with early-stage non-small cell lung cancer. Sequencing used lung tumor tissue, obtained at surgery.

The DNA for the CDR3 is TGTGCCAGCAGCTTCGGGGTCTCTGGGGCCAACGTCCTGACTTTC. Translated: CASSFGVSGANVLTF. The genes are TRBV5-6 and TRBJ2-6; D may be TRBD2 (5 bases). Germline lookup yields CDR1 SGHDT and CDR2 YYEEEE. Trimming shortened V by 2 bases and J by 0 bases, and 6 bases separated the two germline ends. CDR3 length equals 15 residues.